This TCR beta chain was captured by sequencing in a study of T cell responses to AZD1222 COVID-19 vaccine. Study-wide results and limits: Across the whole spike, CD4 TCRs peaked at regions 160-218 and 743-854. It was only after the peak T cell response that any repertoires were sampled. The donors showed a predominance of white British ancestry and of females, with possible underestimation of clonal diversity. Among AZD1222 vaccinees, only 5 to 7 were seropositive at baseline.

Germline loops: CDR1 MNHEY, CDR2 SMNVEV (reference sequence). Trimming pared 6 bases from V and 11 bases from J, leaving 10 bases between. The CDR3 has 10 amino acids. Sequencing was performed with immunoSEQ multiplex PCR; in TCRdb, only in-frame clones are kept and a portion is missing. The data contain roughly 81,000 clones, approximately 83% of them seen just once; the ten biggest clones take up approximately 7.9%. To note about this clone: The target antigen is unknown.

The sample consisted of peripheral blood, taken on day 0 of AZD1222 vaccination. The genes are TRBV27 and TRBJ1-1, with D uncertain. This receptor was identified in an adult in good health. CDR3 amino acids: CASSPARAFF. The DNA for the CDR3 is TGTGCCAGCAGCCCCGCACGGGCTTTCTTT.